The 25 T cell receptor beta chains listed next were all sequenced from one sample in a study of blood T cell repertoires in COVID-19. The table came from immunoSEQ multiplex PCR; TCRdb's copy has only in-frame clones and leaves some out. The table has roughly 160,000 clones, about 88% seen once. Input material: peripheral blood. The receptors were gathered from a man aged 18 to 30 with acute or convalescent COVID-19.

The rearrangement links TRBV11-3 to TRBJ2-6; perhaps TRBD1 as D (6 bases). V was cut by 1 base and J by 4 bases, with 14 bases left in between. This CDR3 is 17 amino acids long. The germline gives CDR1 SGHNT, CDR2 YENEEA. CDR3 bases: TGTGCCAGCAGCTTAGGACCTACAGGGTCCGGGGCCAACGTCCTGACTTTC. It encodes CASSLGPTGSGANVLTF. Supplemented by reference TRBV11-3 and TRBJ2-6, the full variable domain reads EAGVVQSPRYKIIEKKQPVAFWCNPISGHNTLYWYLQNLGQGPELLIRYENEEAVDDSQLPKDRFSAERLKGVDSTLKIQPAELGDSAVYLCASSLGPTGSGANVLTFGAGSRLTVL.

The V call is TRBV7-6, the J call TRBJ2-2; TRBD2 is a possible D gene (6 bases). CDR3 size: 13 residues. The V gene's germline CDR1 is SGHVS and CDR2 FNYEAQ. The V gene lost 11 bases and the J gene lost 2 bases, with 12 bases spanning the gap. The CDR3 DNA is TGTGCCGGGTCGGGGGTAAACACCGGGGAGCTGTTTTTT. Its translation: CAGSGVNTGELFF.

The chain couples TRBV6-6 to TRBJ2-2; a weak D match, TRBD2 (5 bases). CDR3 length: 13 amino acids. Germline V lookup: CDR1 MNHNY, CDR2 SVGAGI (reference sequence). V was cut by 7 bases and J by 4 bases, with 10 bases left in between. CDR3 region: CASILGVTGELFF. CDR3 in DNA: TGTGCCAGCATCCTCGGGGTCACCGGGGAGCTGTTTTTT.

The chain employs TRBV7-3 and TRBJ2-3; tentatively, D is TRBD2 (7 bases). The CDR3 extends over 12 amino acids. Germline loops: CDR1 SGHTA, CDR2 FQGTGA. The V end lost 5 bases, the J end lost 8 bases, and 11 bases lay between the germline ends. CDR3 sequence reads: CASSPGGGTQYF. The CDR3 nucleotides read TGTGCCAGCAGCCCGGGGGGCGGTACGCAGTATTTT.

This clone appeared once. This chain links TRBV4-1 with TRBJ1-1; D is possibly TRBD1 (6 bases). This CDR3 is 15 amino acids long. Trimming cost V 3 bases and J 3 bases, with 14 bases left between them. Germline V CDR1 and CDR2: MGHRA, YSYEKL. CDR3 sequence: CASSHPRGSDTEAFF. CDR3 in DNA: TGCGCCAGCAGCCACCCCAGGGGTTCAGACACTGAAGCTTTCTTT.

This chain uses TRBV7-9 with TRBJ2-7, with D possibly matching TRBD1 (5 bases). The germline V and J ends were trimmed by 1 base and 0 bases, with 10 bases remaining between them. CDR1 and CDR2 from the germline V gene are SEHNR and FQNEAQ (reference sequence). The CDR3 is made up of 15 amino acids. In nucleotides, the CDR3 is TGTGCCAGCAGCTTAGGAAGGGGCGGCTCCTACGAGCAGTACGTC. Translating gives CASSLGRGGSYEQYV.

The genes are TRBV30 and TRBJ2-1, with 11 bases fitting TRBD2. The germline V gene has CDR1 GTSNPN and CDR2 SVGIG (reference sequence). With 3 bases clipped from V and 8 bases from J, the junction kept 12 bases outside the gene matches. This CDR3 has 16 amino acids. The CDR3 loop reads CAWRGTSGSSPHEQFF. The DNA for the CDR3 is TGTGCCTGGAGAGGGACTAGCGGTTCGTCCCCTCATGAGCAGTTCTTC.

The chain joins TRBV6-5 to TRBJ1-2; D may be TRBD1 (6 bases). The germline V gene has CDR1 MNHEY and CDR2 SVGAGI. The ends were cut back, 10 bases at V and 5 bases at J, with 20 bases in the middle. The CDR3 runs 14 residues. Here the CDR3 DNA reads TGTGCCACGTCGCGGGGGGGCTTTGGATATGGCTACACCTTC. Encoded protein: CATSRGGFGYGYTF.

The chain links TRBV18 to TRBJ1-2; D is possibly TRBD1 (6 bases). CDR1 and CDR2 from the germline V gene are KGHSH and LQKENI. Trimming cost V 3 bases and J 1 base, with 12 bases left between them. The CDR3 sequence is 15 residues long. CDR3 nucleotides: TGTGCCAGCTCACCCAGACAGGACTTTAACTATGGCTACACCTTC. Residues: CASSPRQDFNYGYTF.

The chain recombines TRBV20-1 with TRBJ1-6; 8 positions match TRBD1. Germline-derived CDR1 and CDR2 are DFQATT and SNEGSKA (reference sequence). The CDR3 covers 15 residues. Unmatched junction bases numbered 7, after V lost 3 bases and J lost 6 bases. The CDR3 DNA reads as TGCAGTGCTAGTGGTCAGGGGGCAGGTAATTCACCCCTCCACTTT. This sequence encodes CSASGQGAGNSPLHF.

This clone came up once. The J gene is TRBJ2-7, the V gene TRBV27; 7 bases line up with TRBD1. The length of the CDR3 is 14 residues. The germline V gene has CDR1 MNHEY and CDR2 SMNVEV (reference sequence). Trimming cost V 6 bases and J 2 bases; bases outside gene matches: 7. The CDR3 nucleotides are TGTGCCAGCAGAACGGGACAGAGTACCTACGAGCAGTACGTC. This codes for CASRTGQSTYEQYV.

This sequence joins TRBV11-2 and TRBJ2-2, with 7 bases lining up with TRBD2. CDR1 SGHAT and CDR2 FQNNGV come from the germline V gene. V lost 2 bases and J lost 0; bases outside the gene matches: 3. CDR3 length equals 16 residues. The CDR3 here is CASSLRAGPNTGELFF. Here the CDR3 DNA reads TGTGCCAGCAGCTTAAGAGCGGGGCCGAACACCGGGGAGCTGTTTTTT.

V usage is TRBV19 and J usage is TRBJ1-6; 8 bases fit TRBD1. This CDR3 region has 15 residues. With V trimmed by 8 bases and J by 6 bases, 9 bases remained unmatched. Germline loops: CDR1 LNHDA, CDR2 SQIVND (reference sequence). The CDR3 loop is CASGKGQGLNSPLHF. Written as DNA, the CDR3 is TGTGCCAGTGGGAAAGGACAGGGTCTTAATTCACCCCTCCACTTT. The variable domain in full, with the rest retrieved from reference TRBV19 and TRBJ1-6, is DGGITQSPKYLFRKEGQNVTLSCEQNLNHDAMYWYRQDPGQGLRLIYYSQIVNDFQKGDIAEGYSVSREKKESFPLTVTSAQKNPTAFYLCASGKGQGLNSPLHFGNGTRLTVT.

The CDR3 DNA sequence: TGTGCCAGCAGCTTGGGGGACAGCTACTACAATGAGCAGTTCTTC. The encoded protein is CASSLGDSYYNEQFF. V usage is TRBV5-5 and J usage is TRBJ2-1, with TRBD1 matching over 7 bases. The CDR3 loop spans 15 amino acids. After removal of 0 bases from V and 3 bases from J, the junction contained 3 bases not matched to a gene. Germline-derived CDR1 and CDR2 are SGHKS and YYEKEE (reference sequence).

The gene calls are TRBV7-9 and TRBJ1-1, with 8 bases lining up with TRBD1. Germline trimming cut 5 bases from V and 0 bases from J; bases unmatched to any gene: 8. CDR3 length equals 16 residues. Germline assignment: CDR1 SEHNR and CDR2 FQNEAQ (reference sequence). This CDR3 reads CASSPFTGGMNTEAFF. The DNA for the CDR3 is TGTGCCAGCAGCCCATTTACAGGGGGAATGAACACTGAAGCTTTCTTT.

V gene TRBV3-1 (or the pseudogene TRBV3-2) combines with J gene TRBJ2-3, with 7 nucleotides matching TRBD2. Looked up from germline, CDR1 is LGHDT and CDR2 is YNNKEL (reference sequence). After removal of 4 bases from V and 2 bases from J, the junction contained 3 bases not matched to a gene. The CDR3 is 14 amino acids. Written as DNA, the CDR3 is TGTGCCAGCAGCCGGGGGGGTAACACAGATACGCAGTATTTT. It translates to CASSRGGNTDTQYF.

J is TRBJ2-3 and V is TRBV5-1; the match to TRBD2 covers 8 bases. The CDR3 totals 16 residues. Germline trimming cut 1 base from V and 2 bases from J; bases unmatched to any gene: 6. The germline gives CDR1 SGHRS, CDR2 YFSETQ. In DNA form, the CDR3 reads TGCGCCAGCAGCTTGCAACTAGCGGCTGTCACAGATACGCAGTATTTT. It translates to CASSLQLAAVTDTQYF.

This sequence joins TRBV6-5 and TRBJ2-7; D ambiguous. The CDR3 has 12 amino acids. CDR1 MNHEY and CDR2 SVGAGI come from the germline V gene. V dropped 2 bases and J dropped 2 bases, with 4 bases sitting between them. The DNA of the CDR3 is TGTGCCAGCAGTTACGACACCTACGAGCAGTACTTC. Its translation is CASSYDTYEQYF.

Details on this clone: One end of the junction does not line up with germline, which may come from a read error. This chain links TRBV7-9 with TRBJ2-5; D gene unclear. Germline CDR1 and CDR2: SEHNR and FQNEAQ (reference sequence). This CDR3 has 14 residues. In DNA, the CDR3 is TGTGCCAGCAGCCCAAGTTTGGGCCAAAAGACCCAGTACTTC. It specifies CASSPSLGQKTQYF.

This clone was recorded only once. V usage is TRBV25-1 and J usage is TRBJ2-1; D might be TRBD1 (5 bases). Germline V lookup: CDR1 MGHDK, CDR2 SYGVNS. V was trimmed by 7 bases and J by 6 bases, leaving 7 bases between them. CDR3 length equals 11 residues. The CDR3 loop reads CASTGLNEQFF. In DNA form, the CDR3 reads TGTGCCAGCACAGGGCTCAATGAGCAGTTCTTC.

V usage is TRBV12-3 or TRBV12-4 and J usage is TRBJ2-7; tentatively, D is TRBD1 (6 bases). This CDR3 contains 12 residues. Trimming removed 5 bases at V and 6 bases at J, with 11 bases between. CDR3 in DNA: TGTGCCAGCAGTAACAGGGTCTCCGAGCAGTACTTC. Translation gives CASSNRVSEQYF.

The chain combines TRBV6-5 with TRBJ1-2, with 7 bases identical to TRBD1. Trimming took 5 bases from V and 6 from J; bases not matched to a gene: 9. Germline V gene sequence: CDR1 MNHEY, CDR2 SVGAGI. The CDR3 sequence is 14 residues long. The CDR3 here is CASSPGGQGDGYTF. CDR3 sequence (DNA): TGTGCCAGCAGTCCCGGAGGTCAGGGGGATGGCTACACCTTC.

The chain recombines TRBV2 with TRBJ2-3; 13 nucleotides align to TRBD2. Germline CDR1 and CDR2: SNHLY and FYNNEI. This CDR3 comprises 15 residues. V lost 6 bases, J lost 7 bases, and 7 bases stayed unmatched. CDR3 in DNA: TGTGCCAGCAGAGAAACTAGCGGGGGGGTAAATACGCAGTATTTT. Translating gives CASRETSGGVNTQYF.

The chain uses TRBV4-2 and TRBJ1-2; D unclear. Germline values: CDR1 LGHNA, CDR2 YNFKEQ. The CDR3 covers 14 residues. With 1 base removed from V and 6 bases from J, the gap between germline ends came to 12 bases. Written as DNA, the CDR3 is TGTGCCAGCAGCCAAGTTTCCAGTAGCGATGGCTACACCTTC. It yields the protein CASSQVSSSDGYTF.

In nucleotides, the CDR3 is TGTGCCACCAGTGATTTCGGGAGAGATACGCAGTATTTT. It codes for CATSDFGRDTQYF. The J gene is TRBJ2-3, the V gene TRBV24-1; D may be TRBD2 (6 bases). V was cut by 1 base and J by 5 bases, with 6 bases left in between. Germline V CDR1 and CDR2: KGHDR, SFDVKD. The CDR3 has 13 residues.